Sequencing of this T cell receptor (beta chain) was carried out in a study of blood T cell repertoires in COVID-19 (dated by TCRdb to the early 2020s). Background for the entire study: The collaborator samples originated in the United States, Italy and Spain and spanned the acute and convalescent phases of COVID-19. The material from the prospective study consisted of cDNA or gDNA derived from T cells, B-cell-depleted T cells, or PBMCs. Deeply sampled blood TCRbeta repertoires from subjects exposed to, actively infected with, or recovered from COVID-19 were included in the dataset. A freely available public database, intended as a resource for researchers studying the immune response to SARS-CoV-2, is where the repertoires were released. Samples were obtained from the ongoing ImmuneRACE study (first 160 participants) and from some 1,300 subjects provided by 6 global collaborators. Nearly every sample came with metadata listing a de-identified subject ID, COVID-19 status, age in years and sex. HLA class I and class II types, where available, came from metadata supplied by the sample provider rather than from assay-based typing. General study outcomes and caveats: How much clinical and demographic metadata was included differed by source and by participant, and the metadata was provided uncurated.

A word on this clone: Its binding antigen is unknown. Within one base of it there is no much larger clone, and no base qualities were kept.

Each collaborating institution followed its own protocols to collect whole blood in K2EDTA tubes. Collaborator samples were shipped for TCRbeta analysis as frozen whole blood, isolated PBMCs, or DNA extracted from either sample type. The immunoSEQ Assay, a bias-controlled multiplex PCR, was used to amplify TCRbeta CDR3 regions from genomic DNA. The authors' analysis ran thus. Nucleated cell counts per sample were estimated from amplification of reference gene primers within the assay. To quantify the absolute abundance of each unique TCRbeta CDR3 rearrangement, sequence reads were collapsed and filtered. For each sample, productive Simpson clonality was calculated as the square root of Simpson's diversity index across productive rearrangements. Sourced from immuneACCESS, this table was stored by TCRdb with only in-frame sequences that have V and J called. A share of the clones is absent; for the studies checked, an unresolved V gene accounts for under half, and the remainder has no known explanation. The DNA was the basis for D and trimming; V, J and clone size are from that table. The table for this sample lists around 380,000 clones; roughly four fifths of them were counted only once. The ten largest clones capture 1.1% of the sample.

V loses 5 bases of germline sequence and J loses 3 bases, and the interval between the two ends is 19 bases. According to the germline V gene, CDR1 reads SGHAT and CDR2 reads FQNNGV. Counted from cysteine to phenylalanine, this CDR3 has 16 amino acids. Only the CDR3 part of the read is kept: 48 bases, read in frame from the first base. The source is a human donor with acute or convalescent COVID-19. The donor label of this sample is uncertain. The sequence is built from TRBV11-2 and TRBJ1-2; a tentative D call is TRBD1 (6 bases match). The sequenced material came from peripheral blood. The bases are TGTGCCAGCAGCCAAGGGGATCCAGGGGTCGACTATGGCTACACCTTC. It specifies CASSQGDPGVDYGYTF.